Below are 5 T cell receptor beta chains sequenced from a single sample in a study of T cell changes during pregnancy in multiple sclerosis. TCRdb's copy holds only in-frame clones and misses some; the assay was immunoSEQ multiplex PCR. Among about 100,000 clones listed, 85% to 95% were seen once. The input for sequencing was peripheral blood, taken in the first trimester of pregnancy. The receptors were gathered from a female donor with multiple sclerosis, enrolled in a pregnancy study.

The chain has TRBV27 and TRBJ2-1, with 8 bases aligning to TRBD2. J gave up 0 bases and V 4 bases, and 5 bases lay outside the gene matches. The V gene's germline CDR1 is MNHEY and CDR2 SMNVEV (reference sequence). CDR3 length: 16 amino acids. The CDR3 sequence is CASSSIAGPSYNEQFF. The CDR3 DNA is TGTGCCAGCAGTTCGATAGCGGGACCCTCCTACAATGAGCAGTTCTTC.

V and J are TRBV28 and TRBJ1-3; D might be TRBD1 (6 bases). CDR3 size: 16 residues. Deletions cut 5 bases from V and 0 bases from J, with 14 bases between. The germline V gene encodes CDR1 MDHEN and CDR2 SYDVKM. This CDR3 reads CASSRQDGFSGNTIYF. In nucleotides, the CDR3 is TGTGCCAGCAGTCGACAGGACGGATTCTCTGGAAACACCATATATTTT.

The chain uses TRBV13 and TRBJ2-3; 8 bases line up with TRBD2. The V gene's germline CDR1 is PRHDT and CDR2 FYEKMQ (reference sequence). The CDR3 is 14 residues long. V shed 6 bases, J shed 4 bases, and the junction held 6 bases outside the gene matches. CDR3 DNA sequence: TGTGCCAGCAGTTCTGAGCGGGAGCCAGATACGCAGTATTTT. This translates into CASSSEREPDTQYF.

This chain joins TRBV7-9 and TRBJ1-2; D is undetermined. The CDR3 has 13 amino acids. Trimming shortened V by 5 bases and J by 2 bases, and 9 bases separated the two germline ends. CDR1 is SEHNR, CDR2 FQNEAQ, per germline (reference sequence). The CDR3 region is CASSPPGNYGYTF. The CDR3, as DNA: TGTGCCAGCAGCCCCCCGGGGAACTATGGCTACACCTTC.

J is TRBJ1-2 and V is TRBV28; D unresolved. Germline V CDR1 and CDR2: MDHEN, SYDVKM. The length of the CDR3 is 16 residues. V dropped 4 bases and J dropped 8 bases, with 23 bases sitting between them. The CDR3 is CASSSLPPWLNLGYTF. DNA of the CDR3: TGTGCCAGCAGTTCCCTACCGCCCTGGTTAAATTTAGGCTACACCTTC.